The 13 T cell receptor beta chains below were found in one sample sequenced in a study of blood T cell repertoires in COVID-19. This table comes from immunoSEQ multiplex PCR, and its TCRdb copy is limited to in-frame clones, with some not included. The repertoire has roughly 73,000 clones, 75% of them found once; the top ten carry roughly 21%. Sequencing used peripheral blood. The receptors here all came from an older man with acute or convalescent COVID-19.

DNA of the CDR3: TGTGCCACGATACTAGGGTCGGGTTACGAGCAGTACTTC. Residues: CATILGSGYEQYF. The chain links TRBV10-3 to TRBJ2-7; a weak D match, TRBD2 (5 bases). Germline CDR1 and CDR2: ENHRY and SYGVKD. The V and J ends lost 10 bases and 4 bases respectively, with 17 bases between them. The CDR3 is 13 residues long.

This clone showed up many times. For the CDR3, the DNA is TGTGCCAGCAGCTTGCTTTCGGGACAGTTCTCCTCCTCCTCTGGAAACACCATATATTTT. Encoded protein: CASSLLSGQFSSSSGNTIYF. This sequence joins TRBV5-4 and TRBJ1-3; TRBD1 agrees at 7 bases. Trimming cost V 1 base and J 0 bases; bases outside gene matches: 16. Germline CDR1 reads SGHNT; CDR2 reads YYREEE (reference sequence). The CDR3 length is 20 residues.

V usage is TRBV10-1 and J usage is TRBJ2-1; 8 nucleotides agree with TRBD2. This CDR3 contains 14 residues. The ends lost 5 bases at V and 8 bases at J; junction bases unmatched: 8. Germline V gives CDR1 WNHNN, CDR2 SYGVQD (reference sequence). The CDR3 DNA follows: TGCGCCAGCAGTAGAAGCGGGAGCCCCCATGAGCAGTTCTTC. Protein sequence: CASSRSGSPHEQFF.

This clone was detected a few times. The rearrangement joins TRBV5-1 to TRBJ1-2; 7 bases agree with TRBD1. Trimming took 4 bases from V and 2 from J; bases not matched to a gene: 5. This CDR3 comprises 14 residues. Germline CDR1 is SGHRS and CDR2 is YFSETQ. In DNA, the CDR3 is TGCGCCAGCAGCCTCGGGACAGAGAACTATGGCTACACCTTC. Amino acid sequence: CASSLGTENYGYTF.

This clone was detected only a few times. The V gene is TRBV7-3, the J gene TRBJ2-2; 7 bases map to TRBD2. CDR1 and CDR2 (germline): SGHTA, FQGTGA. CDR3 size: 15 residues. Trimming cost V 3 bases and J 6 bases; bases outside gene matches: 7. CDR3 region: CASSLERGGAGELFF. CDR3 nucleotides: TGTGCCAGCAGCTTGGAGCGGGGCGGGGCCGGGGAGCTGTTTTTT.

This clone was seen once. As DNA, the CDR3 is TGTGCCAGTACTAAACAGGGGGCTCAAGCTGGAAACACCATATATTTT. Translated: CASTKQGAQAGNTIYF. The chain joins TRBV19 to TRBJ1-3, with 9 bases matching TRBD1. From germline, CDR1 is LNHDA and CDR2 SQIVND (reference sequence). CDR3 length equals 16 residues. J was trimmed by 2 bases and V by 7 bases; bases with no gene match: 9.

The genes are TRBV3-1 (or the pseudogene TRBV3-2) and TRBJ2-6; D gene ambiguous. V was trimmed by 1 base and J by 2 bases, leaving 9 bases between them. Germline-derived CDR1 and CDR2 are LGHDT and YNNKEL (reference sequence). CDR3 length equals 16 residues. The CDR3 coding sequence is TGTGCCAGCAGCCAAGCCCCTATGGCTGGGGCCAACGTCCTGACTTTC. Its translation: CASSQAPMAGANVLTF.

The CDR3 sequence: CASSLVGQTYEQYF. In DNA, the CDR3 is TGCGCCAGCAGCTTGGTTGGACAGACCTACGAGCAGTACTTC. This rearrangement joins TRBV5-1 to TRBJ2-7; a weak D match, TRBD1 (6 bases). V lost 0 bases, J lost 2 bases, and 9 bases lay in between. The CDR3 is made up of 14 amino acids. CDR1 and CDR2 (germline): SGHRS, YFSETQ.

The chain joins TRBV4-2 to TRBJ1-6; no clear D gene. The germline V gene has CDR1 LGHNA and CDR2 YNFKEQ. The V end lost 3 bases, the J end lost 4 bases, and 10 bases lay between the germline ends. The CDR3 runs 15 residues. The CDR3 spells CASSQTTEYNSPLHF. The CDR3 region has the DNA TGTGCCAGCAGCCAGACAACAGAATATAATTCACCCCTCCACTTT.

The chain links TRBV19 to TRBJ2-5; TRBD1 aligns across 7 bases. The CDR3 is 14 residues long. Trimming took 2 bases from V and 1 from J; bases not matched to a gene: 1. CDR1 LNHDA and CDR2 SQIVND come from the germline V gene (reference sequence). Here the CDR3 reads CASSIRTGQETQYF. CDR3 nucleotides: TGTGCCAGTAGTATAAGGACAGGCCAAGAGACCCAGTACTTC.

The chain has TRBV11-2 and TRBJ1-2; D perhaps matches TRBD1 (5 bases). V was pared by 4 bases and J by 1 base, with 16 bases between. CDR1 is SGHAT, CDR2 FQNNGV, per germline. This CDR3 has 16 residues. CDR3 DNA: TGTGCCAGCAGCTCTGGTTCGGTAGGGGATAACTATGGCTACACCTTC. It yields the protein CASSSGSVGDNYGYTF. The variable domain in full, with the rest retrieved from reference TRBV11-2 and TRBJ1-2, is EAGVAQSPRYKIIEKRQSVAFWCNPISGHATLYWYQQILGQGPKLLIQFQNNGVVDDSQLPKDRFSAERLKGVDSTLKIQPAKLEDSAVYLCASSSGSVGDNYGYTFGSGTRLTVV.

The CDR3 sequence: CASSGFSSGRAKNIQYF. The CDR3 coding sequence is TGTGCCAGCAGTGGATTTTCTAGCGGAAGAGCCAAAAACATTCAGTACTTC. This sequence joins TRBV2 and TRBJ2-4; 7 positions agree with TRBD2. The J segment lost 0 bases and the V segment lost 4 bases, leaving 9 bases of the junction unmatched. The CDR3 covers 17 residues. Germline lookup yields CDR1 SNHLY and CDR2 FYNNEI.

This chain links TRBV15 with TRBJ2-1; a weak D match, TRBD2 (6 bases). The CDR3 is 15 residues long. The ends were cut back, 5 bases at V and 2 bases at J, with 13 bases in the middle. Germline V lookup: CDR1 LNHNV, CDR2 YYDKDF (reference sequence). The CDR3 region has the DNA TGTGCCACCAGCCCACCCTGGGGGGCCTACAATGAGCAGTTCTTC. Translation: CATSPPWGAYNEQFF.